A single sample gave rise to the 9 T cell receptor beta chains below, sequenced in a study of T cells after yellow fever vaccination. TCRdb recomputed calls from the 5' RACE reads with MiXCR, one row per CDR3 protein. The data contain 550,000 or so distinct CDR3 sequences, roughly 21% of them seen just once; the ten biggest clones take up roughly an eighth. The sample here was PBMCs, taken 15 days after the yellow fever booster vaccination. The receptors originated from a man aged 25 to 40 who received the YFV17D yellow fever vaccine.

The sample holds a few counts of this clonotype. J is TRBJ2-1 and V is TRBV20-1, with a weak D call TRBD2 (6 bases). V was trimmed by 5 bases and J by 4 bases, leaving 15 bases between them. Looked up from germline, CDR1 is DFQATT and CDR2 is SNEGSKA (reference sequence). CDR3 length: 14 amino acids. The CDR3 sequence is CSAGGTPPYNEQFF. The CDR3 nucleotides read TGCAGTGCTGGGGGGACTCCTCCGTACAATGAGCAGTTCTTC.

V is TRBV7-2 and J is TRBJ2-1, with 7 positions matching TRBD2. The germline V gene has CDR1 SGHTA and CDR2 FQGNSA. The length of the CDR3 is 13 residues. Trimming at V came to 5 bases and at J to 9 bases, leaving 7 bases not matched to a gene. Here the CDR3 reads CASSPPGGAEQFF. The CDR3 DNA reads TGTGCCAGCAGCCCGCCGGGAGGAGCTGAGCAGTTCTTC.

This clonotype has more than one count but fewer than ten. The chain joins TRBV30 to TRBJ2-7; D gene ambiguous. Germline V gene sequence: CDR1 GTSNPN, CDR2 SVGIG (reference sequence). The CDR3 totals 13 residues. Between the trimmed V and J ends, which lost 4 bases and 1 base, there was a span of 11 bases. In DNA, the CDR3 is TGTGCCTGGATAAAAGTAGCTTCCTACGAGCAGTACTTC. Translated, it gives CAWIKVASYEQYF.

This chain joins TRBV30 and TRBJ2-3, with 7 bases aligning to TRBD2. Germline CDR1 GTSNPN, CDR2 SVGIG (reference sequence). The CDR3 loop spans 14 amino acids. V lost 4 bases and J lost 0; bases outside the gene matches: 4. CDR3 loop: CAWTSGVSTDTQYF. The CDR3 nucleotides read TGTGCCTGGACTAGCGGAGTTAGCACAGATACGCAGTATTTT. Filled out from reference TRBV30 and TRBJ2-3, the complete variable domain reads SQTIHQWPATLVQPVGSPLSLECTVEGTSNPNLYWYRQAAGRGLQLLFYSVGIGQISSEVPQNLSASRPQDRQFILSSKKLLLSDSGFYLCAWTSGVSTDTQYFGPGTRLTVL.

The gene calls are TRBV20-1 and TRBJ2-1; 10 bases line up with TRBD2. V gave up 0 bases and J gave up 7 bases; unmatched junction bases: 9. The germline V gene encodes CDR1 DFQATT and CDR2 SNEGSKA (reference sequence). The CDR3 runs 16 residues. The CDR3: CSARDPRAGGPNEQFF. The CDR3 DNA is TGCAGTGCTAGAGATCCGAGAGCGGGAGGGCCGAATGAGCAGTTCTTC.

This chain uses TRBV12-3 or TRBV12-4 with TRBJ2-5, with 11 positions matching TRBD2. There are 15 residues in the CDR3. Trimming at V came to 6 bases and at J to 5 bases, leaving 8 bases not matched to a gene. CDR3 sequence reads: CASSLLAGVLETQYF. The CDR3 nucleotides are TGTGCCAGCAGCCTACTAGCGGGAGTACTGGAGACCCAGTACTTC.

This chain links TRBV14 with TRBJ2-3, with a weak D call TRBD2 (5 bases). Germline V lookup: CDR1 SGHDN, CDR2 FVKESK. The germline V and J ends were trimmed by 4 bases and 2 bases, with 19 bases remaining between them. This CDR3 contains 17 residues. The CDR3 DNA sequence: TGTGCCAGCAGCCTATTACTAGGGCGGAGCAACACAGATACGCAGTATTTT. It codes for CASSLLLGRSNTDTQYF.

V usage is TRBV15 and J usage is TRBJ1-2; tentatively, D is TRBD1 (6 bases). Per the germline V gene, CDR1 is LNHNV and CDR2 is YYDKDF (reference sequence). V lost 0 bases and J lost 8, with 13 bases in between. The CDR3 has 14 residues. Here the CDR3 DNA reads TGTGCCACCAGCAGAGACCCGGGGGCAAGAGGCTACACCTTC. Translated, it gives CATSRDPGARGYTF.

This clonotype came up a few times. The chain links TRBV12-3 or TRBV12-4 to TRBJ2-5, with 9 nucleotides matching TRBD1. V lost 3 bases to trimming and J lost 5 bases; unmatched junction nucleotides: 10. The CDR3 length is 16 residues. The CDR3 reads CASSFSPTGGEETQYF. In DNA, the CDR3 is TGTGCCAGCAGTTTCAGCCCGACAGGGGGGGAGGAGACCCAGTACTTC.